The 23 T cell receptor beta chains below come from one sample, sequenced in a study of CD8 T cells in Susac syndrome. RNA was extracted with the RNeasy kit, and a quantity of roughly 0.5 to 1 ug was reverse transcribed using random hexamers. From the immunoSEQ multiplex PCR reads, TCRdb called clonotypes with MiXCR, one entry per CDR3 protein. This sample has roughly 70,000 distinct CDR3 sequences; 96% occur once, and the top ten carry over 0.09%. Sequenced input: CD4+ T cells from PBMCs. These receptors were obtained from a human donor with multiple sclerosis.

This clonotype turned up a few times. V and J are TRBV12-3 or TRBV12-4 and TRBJ2-3; D gene unclear. The CDR3 totals 14 residues. V dropped 7 bases and J dropped 1 base, with 12 bases sitting between them. The CDR3 DNA reads as TGTGCCAGCACTCTAAATCGGGGCACAGATACGCAGTATTTT. It codes for CASTLNRGTDTQYF.

The rearrangement uses TRBV5-1 and TRBJ1-2; 7 nucleotides align to TRBD1. Germline V CDR1 and CDR2: SGHRS, YFSETQ. The CDR3 consists of 14 residues. V shed 3 bases and J 6 bases; nucleotides not matched to a gene: 8. DNA of the CDR3: TGCGCCAGCAGCTCGGGACAGCCATTGGATGGCTACACCTTC. Amino acids: CASSSGQPLDGYTF. The entire variable domain, with the rest obtained from reference TRBV5-1 and TRBJ1-2, is as follows: KAGVTQTPRYLIKTRGQQVTLSCSPISGHRSVSWYQQTPGQGLQFLFEYFSETQRNKGNFPGRFSGRQFSNSRSEMNVSTLELGDSALYLCASSSGQPLDGYTFGSGTRLTVV.

The chain combines TRBV11-2 with TRBJ2-5; D perhaps matches TRBD2 (7 bases). V was cut by 5 bases and J by 5 bases, with 18 bases left in between. Germline V gene lookup returns CDR1 SGHAT and CDR2 FQNNGV. The CDR3 is made up of 15 amino acids. This CDR3 is CASSPRRGGGETQYF. CDR3 coding DNA: TGTGCCAGCAGCCCGAGACGCGGGGGCGGCGAGACCCAGTACTTC.

This clonotype was picked up a small number of times. The V gene is TRBV7-9, the J gene TRBJ1-2; TRBD1 aligns across 10 bases. CDR1 SEHNR and CDR2 FQNEAQ come from the germline V gene (reference sequence). J was trimmed by 0 bases and V by 5 bases; bases with no gene match: 3. The length of the CDR3 is 15 residues. The CDR3: CASSRDRGPNYGYTF. CDR3 DNA: TGTGCCAGCAGCCGTGACAGGGGGCCTAACTATGGCTACACCTTC. Full variable domain (outside the CDR3, taken from reference TRBV7-9 and TRBJ1-2): DTGVSQNPRHKITKRGQNVTFRCDPISEHNRLYWYRQTLGQGPEFLTYFQNEAQLEKSRLLSDRFSAERPKGSFSTLEIQRTEQGDSAMYLCASSRDRGPNYGYTFGSGTRLTVV.

This clonotype was picked up one time. The V call is TRBV3-1, the J call TRBJ1-6; 8 bases agree with TRBD1. The CDR3 sequence is 16 residues long. The V gene end was trimmed by 9 bases and the J gene end by 0 bases; junction bases not matched to a gene: 7. CDR1 and CDR2 (germline): LGHDT, YNNKEL (reference sequence). The CDR3 DNA is TGTGCCAGTTCGCGGACAGGGAGCTCCTATAATTCACCCCTCCACTTT. Its translation is CASSRTGSSYNSPLHF.

J is TRBJ1-6 and V is TRBV5-1; D gene ambiguous. V lost 0 bases and J 6 bases, leaving 10 bases between the germline ends. This CDR3 is built from 15 residues. The germline V gene encodes CDR1 SGHRS and CDR2 YFSETQ. CDR3 protein: CASSLERAVNSPLHF. CDR3 in DNA: TGCGCCAGCAGCTTGGAGCGGGCAGTTAATTCACCCCTCCACTTT.

V usage is TRBV18 and J usage is TRBJ1-1; 10 bases match TRBD1. Germline CDR1 is KGHSH and CDR2 is LQKENI. The V segment lost 3 bases and the J segment 4 bases; nucleotides outside the gene matches: 2. The CDR3 is made up of 14 amino acids. This CDR3 reads CASSPGQGLTEAFF. DNA for the CDR3: TGTGCCAGCTCACCGGGACAGGGGCTCACTGAAGCTTTCTTT.

The chain carries TRBV12-3 or TRBV12-4 and TRBJ2-7, with 7 bases identical to TRBD1. CDR3 length: 14 amino acids. Trimming took 3 bases from V and 5 from J; bases not matched to a gene: 7. The CDR3: CASSLQGDLHEQYF. In DNA, the CDR3 is TGTGCCAGCAGTTTGCAGGGGGATTTGCACGAGCAGTACTTC.

The chain has TRBV9 and TRBJ1-2; TRBD1 aligns across 9 bases. V dropped 4 bases and J dropped 3; count of bases not matched to a gene: 7. Germline V lookup: CDR1 SGDLS, CDR2 YYNGEE. The CDR3 has 15 residues. The chain's CDR3 is CASSPRTGVDYGYTF. As DNA, the CDR3 is TGTGCCAGCAGCCCCCGGACAGGGGTAGACTATGGCTACACCTTC.

The chain recombines TRBV28 with TRBJ1-2, with 7 bases lining up with TRBD1. V was pared by 5 bases and J by 8 bases, with 5 bases of the junction left unmatched. The germline CDR1 and CDR2 sequences are MDHEN and SYDVKM. This CDR3 region has 12 residues. The CDR3: CASSDRVWGYTF. Here the CDR3 DNA reads TGTGCCAGCAGTGACAGGGTATGGGGCTACACCTTC.

The V and J genes are TRBV5-6 and TRBJ2-2; D tentatively fits TRBD1 or TRBD2 (6 bases each). This CDR3 is 15 amino acids long. Germline V CDR1 and CDR2: SGHDT, YYEEEE. V was clipped by 1 base and J by 6 bases, with 13 bases between them. CDR3 loop: CASSLLPGASGELFF. Here the CDR3 DNA reads TGTGCCAGCAGCTTGCTTCCGGGGGCATCCGGGGAGCTGTTTTTT. Supplemented by reference TRBV5-6 and TRBJ2-2, the full variable domain reads DAGVTQSPTHLIKTRGQQVTLRCSPKSGHDTVSWYQQALGQGPQFIFQYYEEEERQRGNFPDRFSGHQFPNYSSELNVNALLLGDSALYLCASSLLPGASGELFFGEGSRLTVL.

This clonotype was counted a single time. The rearrangement links TRBV20-1 to TRBJ1-5; a possible D gene is TRBD1 (5 bases). Germline CDR1 reads DFQATT; CDR2 reads SNEGSKA (reference sequence). The CDR3 has 16 residues. Trimming took 3 bases from V and 6 from J, leaving 21 bases between them. The CDR3 protein is CSARGRDGLTFQPQHF. CDR3 in DNA: TGCAGTGCTAGGGGCAGGGATGGCCTAACATTTCAGCCCCAGCATTTT.

The chain uses TRBV20-1 and TRBJ2-5, with unresolved D. Trimming removed 5 bases from V and 5 bases from J, with 9 bases in between. The length of the CDR3 is 11 residues. CDR1 and CDR2 from the germline V gene are DFQATT and SNEGSKA (reference sequence). The CDR3 reads CSASPEETQYF. CDR3 nucleotide sequence: TGCAGTGCTTCACCAGAGGAGACCCAGTACTTC.

This clonotype showed up just once. This rearrangement joins TRBV6-6 to TRBJ2-7, with TRBD2 matching 9 bases. The ends lost 2 bases at V and 4 bases at J; junction bases unmatched: 6. Per germline, CDR1 MNHNY and CDR2 SVGAGI (reference sequence). The length of the CDR3 is 15 residues. The CDR3 DNA is TGTGCCAGCAGTTACGTTGTAGCGGGGGAGTACGAGCAGTACTTC. Translating it yields CASSYVVAGEYEQYF.

The chain is built from TRBV3-1 and TRBJ1-1; unclear D gene. The CDR3 is made up of 13 amino acids. The V end lost 2 bases, the J end lost 3 bases, and 7 bases lay between the germline ends. The germline CDR1 and CDR2 sequences are LGHDT and YNNKEL (reference sequence). CDR3 in DNA: TGTGCCAGCAGCCAACTGGGCCACACTGAAGCTTTCTTT. It translates to CASSQLGHTEAFF.

This chain links TRBV29-1 with TRBJ1-1; D not resolved. This CDR3 has 12 residues. CDR1 is SQVTM and CDR2 is ANQGSEA in the germline V gene. Between the trimmed V and J ends, which lost 6 bases and 0 bases, there was a span of 8 bases. The CDR3 sequence: CSVGNMNTEAFF. The CDR3 DNA sequence: TGCAGCGTAGGGAACATGAACACTGAAGCTTTCTTT. The full variable domain, rest sourced from reference TRBV29-1 and TRBJ1-1, is SAVISQKPSRDICQRGTSLTIQCQVDSQVTMMFWYRQQPGQSLTLIATANQGSEATYESGFVIDKFPISRPNLTFSTLTVSNMSPEDSSIYLCSVGNMNTEAFFGQGTRLTVV.

The V call is TRBV24-1, the J call TRBJ1-2; possible D gene TRBD1, 6 bases. Germline CDR1 is KGHDR and CDR2 is SFDVKD. Trimming stripped 4 bases from V and 4 bases from J, with 9 bases between. The CDR3 totals 13 residues. CDR3 sequence reads: CATSETGTYGYTF. The CDR3 DNA sequence: TGTGCCACCAGTGAGACAGGAACCTATGGCTACACCTTC.

This sequence joins TRBV7-6 and TRBJ2-1; possibly TRBD1 for D (6 bases). Trimming took 1 base from V and 2 from J, leaving 9 bases between them. Germline V gene sequence: CDR1 SGHVS, CDR2 FNYEAQ. The CDR3 has 15 amino acids. CDR3 residues: CASSLGGLTYNEQFF. The CDR3 DNA reads as TGTGCCAGCAGCTTAGGGGGGCTAACCTACAATGAGCAGTTCTTC.

The chain uses TRBV20-1 and TRBJ2-1; 7 bases match TRBD2. Germline lookup yields CDR1 DFQATT and CDR2 SNEGSKA (reference sequence). CDR3 length equals 16 residues. V trimming: 5 bases; J trimming: 7 bases; junction bases outside the gene matches: 17. CDR3 sequence (DNA): TGCAGTGCTCTCAACCCGGGGGAGGGGAGATATAATGAGCAGTTCTTC. Its translation is CSALNPGEGRYNEQFF.

The rearrangement links TRBV12-3 or TRBV12-4 to TRBJ1-3; no clear D. This CDR3 is 15 amino acids long. The V and J ends lost 5 bases and 0 bases respectively, with 11 bases between them. The CDR3 sequence: CASSPRLVSGNTIYF. DNA for the CDR3: TGTGCCAGCAGTCCCCGGTTGGTCTCTGGAAACACCATATATTTT.

This chain links TRBV6-2 or TRBV6-3 with TRBJ1-6, with D possibly being TRBD1 (5 bases). The CDR3 has 16 amino acids. The germline V gene encodes CDR1 MNHEY and CDR2 SVGEGT. V was pared by 2 bases and J by 8 bases, with 16 bases between. The CDR3 sequence is CASSYRTTRRDSPLHF. The CDR3 coding sequence is TGTGCCAGCAGTTACAGGACAACCCGGAGGGATTCACCCCTCCACTTT.

The chain combines TRBV7-2 with TRBJ1-2; TRBD1 aligns across 7 bases. The J segment lost 7 bases and the V segment lost 5 bases, leaving 7 bases of the junction unmatched. CDR1 is SGHTA, CDR2 FQGNSA, per germline. There are 13 residues in the CDR3. The CDR3 region is CASSPDRAVGYTF. DNA of the CDR3: TGTGCCAGCAGCCCAGACAGGGCCGTTGGCTACACCTTC.

This chain connects TRBV7-9 to TRBJ2-7; no clear D gene. Germline V lookup: CDR1 SEHNR, CDR2 FQNEAQ (reference sequence). The CDR3 length is 13 residues. V shed 9 bases and J shed 6 bases, with 18 bases lying between them. The CDR3, as DNA: TGTGCCAGGGCCCTAATGGAAGGTCCCGAGCAGTACTTC. Translated, it gives CARALMEGPEQYF.